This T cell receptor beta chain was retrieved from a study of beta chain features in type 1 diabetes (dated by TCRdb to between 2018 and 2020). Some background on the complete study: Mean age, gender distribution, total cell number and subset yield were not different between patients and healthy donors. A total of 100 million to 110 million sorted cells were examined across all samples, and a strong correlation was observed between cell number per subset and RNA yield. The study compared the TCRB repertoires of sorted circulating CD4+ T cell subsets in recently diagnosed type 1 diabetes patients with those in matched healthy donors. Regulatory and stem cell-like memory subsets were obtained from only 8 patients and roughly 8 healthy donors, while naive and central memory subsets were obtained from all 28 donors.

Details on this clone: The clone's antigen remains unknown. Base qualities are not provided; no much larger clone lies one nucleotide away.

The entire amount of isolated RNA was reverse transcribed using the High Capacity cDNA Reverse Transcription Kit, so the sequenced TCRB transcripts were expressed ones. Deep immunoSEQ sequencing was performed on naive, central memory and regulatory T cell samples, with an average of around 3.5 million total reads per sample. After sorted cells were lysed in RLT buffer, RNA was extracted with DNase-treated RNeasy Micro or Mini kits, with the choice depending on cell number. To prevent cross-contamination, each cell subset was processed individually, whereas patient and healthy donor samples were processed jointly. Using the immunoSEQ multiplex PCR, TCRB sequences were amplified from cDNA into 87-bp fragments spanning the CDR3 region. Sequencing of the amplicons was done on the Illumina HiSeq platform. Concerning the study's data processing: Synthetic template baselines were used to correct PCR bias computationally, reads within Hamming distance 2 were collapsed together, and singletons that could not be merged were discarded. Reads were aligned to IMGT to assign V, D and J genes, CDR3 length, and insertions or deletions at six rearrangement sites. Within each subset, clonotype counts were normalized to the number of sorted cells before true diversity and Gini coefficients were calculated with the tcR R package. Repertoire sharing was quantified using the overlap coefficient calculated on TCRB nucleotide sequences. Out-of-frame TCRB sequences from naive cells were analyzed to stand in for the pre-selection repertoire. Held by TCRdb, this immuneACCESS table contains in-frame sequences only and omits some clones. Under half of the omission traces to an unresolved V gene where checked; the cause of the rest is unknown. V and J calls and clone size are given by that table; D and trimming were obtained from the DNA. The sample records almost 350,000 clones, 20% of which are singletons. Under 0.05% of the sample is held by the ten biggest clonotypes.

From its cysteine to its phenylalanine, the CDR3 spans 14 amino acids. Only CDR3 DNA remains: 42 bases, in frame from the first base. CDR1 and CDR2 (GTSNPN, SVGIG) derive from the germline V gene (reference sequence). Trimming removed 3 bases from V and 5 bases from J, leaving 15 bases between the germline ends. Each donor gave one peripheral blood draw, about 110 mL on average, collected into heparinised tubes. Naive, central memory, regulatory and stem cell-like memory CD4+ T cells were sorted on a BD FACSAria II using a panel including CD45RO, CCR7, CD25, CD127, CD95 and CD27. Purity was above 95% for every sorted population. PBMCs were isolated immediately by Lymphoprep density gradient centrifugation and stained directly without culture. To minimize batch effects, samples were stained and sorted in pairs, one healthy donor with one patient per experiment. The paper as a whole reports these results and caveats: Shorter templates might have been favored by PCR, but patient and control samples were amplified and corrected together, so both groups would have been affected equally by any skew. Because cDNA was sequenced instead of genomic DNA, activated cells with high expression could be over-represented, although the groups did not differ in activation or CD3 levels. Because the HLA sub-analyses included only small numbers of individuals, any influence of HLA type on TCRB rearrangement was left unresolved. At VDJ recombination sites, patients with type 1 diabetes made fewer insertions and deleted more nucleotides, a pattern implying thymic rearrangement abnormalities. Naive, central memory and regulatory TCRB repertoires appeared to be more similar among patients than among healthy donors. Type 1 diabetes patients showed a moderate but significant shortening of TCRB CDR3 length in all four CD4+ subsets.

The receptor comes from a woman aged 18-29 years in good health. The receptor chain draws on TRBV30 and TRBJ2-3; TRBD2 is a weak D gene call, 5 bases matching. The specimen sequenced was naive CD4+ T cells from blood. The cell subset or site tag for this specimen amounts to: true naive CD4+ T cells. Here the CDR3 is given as CAWSVFWTGDTQYF. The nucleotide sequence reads TGTGCCTGGAGCGTCTTTTGGACTGGAGATACGCAGTATTTT.